This T cell receptor (beta chain) was recorded in a study of a mutant IDH1 vaccine in newly diagnosed glioma. About the research overall: Patients arrived already treated with radiotherapy, temozolomide, or both, most having had both. General study results and limits: Seemingly, top peripheral T cell clonotype changes bore no relation to pseudoprogression.

The table came from immunoSEQ multiplex PCR; TCRdb's copy has only in-frame clones and leaves some out. This sample has around 56,000 clones; more than 85% occur once, and the top ten carry 2.6%. A remark on this clone: Its antigen is unidentified.

Time point denoted: baseline, week 1 (first vaccination visit). Treatment: pre-vaccination baseline after standard-of-care therapy. The germline CDR1 and CDR2 sequences are MNHEY and SMNVEV (reference sequence). V shed 3 bases and J 5 bases; nucleotides not matched to a gene: 3. The CDR3 runs to 14 residues. The chain employs TRBV27 and TRBJ2-5; TRBD2 matches at 10 bases. The sequence derives from a man in his fifties or sixties with glioma. This material consisted of PBMCs, taken from a glioma patient treated with radiotherapy, temozolomide or both. The CDR3 coding sequence is TGTGCCAGCAGTTTGGAGCGGGGGGGTGAGACCCAGTACTTC. As protein: CASSLERGGETQYF.